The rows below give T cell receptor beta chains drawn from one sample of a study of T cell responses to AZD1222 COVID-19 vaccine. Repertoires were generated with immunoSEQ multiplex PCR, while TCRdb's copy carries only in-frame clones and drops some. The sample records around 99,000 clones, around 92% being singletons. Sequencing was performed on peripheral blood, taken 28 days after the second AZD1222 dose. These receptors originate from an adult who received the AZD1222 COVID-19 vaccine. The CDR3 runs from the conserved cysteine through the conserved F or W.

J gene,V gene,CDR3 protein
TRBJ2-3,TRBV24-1,CATSALAGIGSGTQYF
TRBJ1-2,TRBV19,CASSIGPLISNYGYTF
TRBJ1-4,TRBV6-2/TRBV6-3,CASSYSEVNEKLFF
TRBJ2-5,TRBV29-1,CSVGGKAKRETQYF
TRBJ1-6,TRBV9,CAIPYKGQGTTYNSPLHF
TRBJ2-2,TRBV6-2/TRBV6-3,CASSLHRADTGELFF
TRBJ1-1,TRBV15,CATSLTHTEAFF
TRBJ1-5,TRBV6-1,CASSDVGGSSNQPQHF
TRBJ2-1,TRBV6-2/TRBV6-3,CASSYRMNNEQFF
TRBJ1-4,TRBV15,CATSRESMGKLFF
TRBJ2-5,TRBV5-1,CASSLGAQETQYF
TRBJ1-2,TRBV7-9,CASSLASAQGHGYTF
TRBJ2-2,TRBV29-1,CSVEDGDRGRGELFF
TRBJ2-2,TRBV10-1,CASSESLVSGPTGELFF
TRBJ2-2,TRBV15,CATSRDSRTGELFF
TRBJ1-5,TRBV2,CASSELTGGVSNQPQHF
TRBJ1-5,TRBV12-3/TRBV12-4,CASSSAGQPQHF
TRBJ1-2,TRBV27,CASSPRRGHGYTF
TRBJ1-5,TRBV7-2,CASSLSQQGNQPQHF